The 9 T cell receptor beta chains given below trace back to one sample, sequenced in a study of Ad26.COV2.S vaccination and SARS-CoV-2 variants. Method: immunoSEQ multiplex PCR; TCRdb's copy keeps in-frame clones and lacks some. Seen here are more than 400,000 clones, 80% to 95% observed once, and the top ten hold more than 3.5%. Treatment denoted: 15 to 20 received Ad26.COV2.S at low or high dose, single or two shots; about 5 received placebo; per-sample allocation not given. Samples came from day 63 after the first vaccine or placebo injection. Sequencing used peripheral blood, obtained in a trial of Ad26.COV2.S vaccine versus placebo. The source is a person aged 18-65 years who received the Ad26.COV2.S COVID-19 vaccine or a placebo.

This chain connects TRBV6-1 to TRBJ2-7; D is possibly TRBD1 (5 bases). V lost 2 bases and J 2 bases, leaving 13 bases between the germline ends. CDR1 MNHNS and CDR2 SASEGT come from the germline V gene. The CDR3 consists of 15 residues. The CDR3: CASSEWGRATYEQYF. The CDR3 nucleotides are TGTGCCAGCAGTGAATGGGGCAGAGCTACCTACGAGCAGTACTTC.

This clone was detected only a few times. The chain employs TRBV18 and TRBJ2-7; TRBD1 matches at 7 bases. CDR3 length: 16 amino acids. Germline V gene sequence: CDR1 KGHSH, CDR2 LQKENI. V lost 6 bases, J lost 3 bases, and 14 bases stayed unmatched. The CDR3 nucleotides read TGTGCCAGCTCCCCAACCGGGACAGCGCTCATCTACGAGCAGTACTTC. Translation: CASSPTGTALIYEQYF.

The chain links TRBV2 to TRBJ1-1; no definite D call. The germline V gene has CDR1 SNHLY and CDR2 FYNNEI. The CDR3 extends over 13 amino acids. Trimming removed 6 bases from V and 1 base from J, with 9 bases in between. The chain's CDR3 is CASRLNENTEAFF. The DNA for the CDR3 is TGTGCCAGCAGGCTCAATGAGAACACTGAAGCTTTCTTT.

The chain carries TRBV28 and TRBJ1-2, with TRBD1 identical over 7 bases. The length of the CDR3 is 16 residues. J was trimmed by 5 bases and V by 1 base; bases with no gene match: 10. Germline assignment: CDR1 MDHEN and CDR2 SYDVKM. In nucleotides, the CDR3 is TGTGCCAGCAGTTTATCCCCGGGGCAGGGGGGATATGGCTACACCTTC. It translates to CASSLSPGQGGYGYTF.

The rearrangement joins TRBV7-9 to TRBJ2-6; 9 bases map to TRBD1. V lost 5 bases and J lost 0; bases outside the gene matches: 11. The CDR3 runs 19 residues. Germline CDR1 SEHNR, CDR2 FQNEAQ (reference sequence). CDR3 sequence reads: CASSLSGQGLISGANVLTF. The CDR3 DNA is TGTGCCAGCAGCCTATCGGGACAGGGACTAATCTCTGGGGCCAACGTCCTGACTTTC.

V gene TRBV14 combines with J gene TRBJ2-1, with D possibly matching TRBD2 (6 bases). V dropped 3 bases and J dropped 5 bases, with 11 bases sitting between them. Germline V gives CDR1 SGHDN, CDR2 FVKESK. The CDR3 runs 14 residues. CDR3 DNA: TGTGCCAGCAGCCAGGCCGGGACTCACAATGAGCAGTTCTTC. Its translation is CASSQAGTHNEQFF. The full variable domain, rest sourced from reference TRBV14 and TRBJ2-1, is EAGVTQFPSHSVIEKGQTVTLRCDPISGHDNLYWYRRVMGKEIKFLLHFVKESKQDESGMPNNRFLAERTGGTYSTLKVQPAELEDSGVYFCASSQAGTHNEQFFGPGTRLTVL.

This clone was counted only a few times. The V gene is TRBV27, the J gene TRBJ1-2, with D possibly matching TRBD1 (6 bases). The CDR3 has 16 amino acids. CDR1 is MNHEY, CDR2 SMNVEV, per germline (reference sequence). Trimming left V 1 base short and J 8 bases short, with 20 bases between. CDR3 amino acids: CASSLLGGGKGGGYTF. Here the CDR3 DNA reads TGTGCCAGCAGTTTATTAGGCGGAGGGAAAGGGGGAGGCTACACCTTC.

This sequence joins TRBV18 and TRBJ2-3; D gene uncertain. V gave up 3 bases and J gave up 2 bases, with 9 bases separating them. The length of the CDR3 is 14 residues. Germline V gene lookup returns CDR1 KGHSH and CDR2 LQKENI. For the CDR3, the DNA is TGTGCCAGCTCACCGATCAGCGACACAGATACGCAGTATTTT. Protein product: CASSPISDTDTQYF.

This clone appeared once. V is TRBV18 and J is TRBJ2-2; D is uncertain. This CDR3 has 14 residues. Germline loops: CDR1 KGHSH, CDR2 LQKENI. V was pared by 6 bases and J by 5 bases, with 13 bases between. CDR3 DNA sequence: TGTGCCAGCTCCCCCGGAAGCTTAACCGGGGAGCTGTTTTTT. The encoded protein is CASSPGSLTGELFF.